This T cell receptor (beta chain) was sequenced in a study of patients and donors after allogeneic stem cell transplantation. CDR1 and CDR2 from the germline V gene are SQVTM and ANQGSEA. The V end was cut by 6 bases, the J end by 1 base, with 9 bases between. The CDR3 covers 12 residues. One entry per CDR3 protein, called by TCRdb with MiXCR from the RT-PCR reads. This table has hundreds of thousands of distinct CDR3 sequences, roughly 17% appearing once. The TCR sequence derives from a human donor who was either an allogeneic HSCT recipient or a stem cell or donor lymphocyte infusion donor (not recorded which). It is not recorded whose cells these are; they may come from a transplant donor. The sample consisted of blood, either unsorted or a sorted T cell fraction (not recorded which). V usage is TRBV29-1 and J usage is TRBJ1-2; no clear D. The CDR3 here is CSVKKGNYGYTF. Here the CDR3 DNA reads TGCAGCGTGAAAAAGGGTAACTATGGCTACACCTTC.